This TCR beta chain was recorded in a study of T cell repertoires in cytomegalovirus infection (dated 2019 in TCRdb). Study-wide context: The HLA type of each donor mattered for the analysis, because public TCR beta signatures pointed to carriage of CMV infection along with the matching HLA type. Broad study findings and their caveats: Cumulative frequency of public TCR beta family members discriminated carriers of CMV infection plus the relevant HLA type in this cohort and an independent 352-donor cohort. The ex vivo response was dominated by HLA-C-restricted CMV-specific TCR beta clonotypes, which also provided the single most frequent clonotype in two of eight donors.

The reads were generated on an Illumina HiSeq 1500. TCRdb applied fastp at Q25 and MiXCR to the public reads, then kept only in-frame beta chains. Under each unique CDR3 protein, matching rows form one entry showing the most common genes and DNA. This sample gives about 100,000 distinct CDR3 sequences in total; roughly a quarter of them show up just once. The ten largest clones capture about 39% of the sample. There are many counts of this clonotype. The target of this receptor is not known. One base away there is no much larger clone; base qualities are not given. From the cysteine through the phenylalanine, the CDR3 covers 13 amino acids. The CDR3 DNA has 39 bases and is translated from base 1. Sequences SGHAT (CDR1) and FQNNGV (CDR2) are obtained from the germline V gene. V sheds 7 bases and J sheds 5 bases, leaving 12 bases between their ends.

The rearranged segments are TRBV11-2 and TRBJ2-4; no D gene call is confident. The sample consisted of CD8+ T cells from PBMCs. The TCR was taken from a human donor in good health (CMV status not recorded). Some clones in this sample may be carry-over from other donors' samples. The CDR3 protein sequence reads: CASTLAGENIQYF. The nucleotide sequence is TGTGCCAGCACCTTGGCAGGAGAAAACATTCAGTACTTC.